This T cell receptor (beta chain) stems from a study of OX40 agonist ivuxolimab in advanced cancers. In the study overall: Patients were given ivuxolimab, an antibody that agonizes OX40 (CD134). Partial responses, seen in three patients, involved one hepatocellular carcinoma and two cutaneous melanomas.

CDR1 and CDR2 (germline): KGHSH, LQKENI. The CDR3 runs 15 residues. V was shortened by 5 bases and J by 1 base, with 14 bases between the two germline ends. As concerns this clone: Its target is not known.

Assay: immunoSEQ multiplex PCR; the TCRdb copy retains only in-frame clones and omits some. The sample includes 26,000 or so clones, around 75% of them seen just once. Broader study findings: Researchers report that CD8+ T cells had, on average, more expanded clones than CD4+. Clonal expansion was seen in CD4+ and CD8+ blood T cells by week 6 at 0.1 to 3.0 mg/kg.

This receptor was obtained from an adult with an advanced solid tumor such as melanoma, head and neck, liver or kidney cancer. Source: CD4+ or CD8+ T cells sorted from blood, taken in a trial of the OX40 agonist ivuxolimab. The rearrangement links TRBV18 to TRBJ1-1; maybe TRBD1 (6 bases). The CDR3 is CASSERDTQNTEAFF. The CDR3 DNA reads TGTGCCAGCTCAGAACGGGACACCCAGAACACTGAAGCTTTCTTT.